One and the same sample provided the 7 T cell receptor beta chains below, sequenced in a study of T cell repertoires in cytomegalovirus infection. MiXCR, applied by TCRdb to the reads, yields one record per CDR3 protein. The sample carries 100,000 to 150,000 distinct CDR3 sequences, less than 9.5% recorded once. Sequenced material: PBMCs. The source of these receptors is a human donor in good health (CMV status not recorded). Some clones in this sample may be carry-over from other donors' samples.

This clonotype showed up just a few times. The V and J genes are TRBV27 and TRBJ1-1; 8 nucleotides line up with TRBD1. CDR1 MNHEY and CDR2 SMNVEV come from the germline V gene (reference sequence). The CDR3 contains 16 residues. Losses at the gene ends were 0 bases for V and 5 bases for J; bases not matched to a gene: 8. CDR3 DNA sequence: TGTGCCAGCAGTTTATCCCCGACAGGGGTTGAGACTGAAGCTTTCTTT. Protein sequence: CASSLSPTGVETEAFF.

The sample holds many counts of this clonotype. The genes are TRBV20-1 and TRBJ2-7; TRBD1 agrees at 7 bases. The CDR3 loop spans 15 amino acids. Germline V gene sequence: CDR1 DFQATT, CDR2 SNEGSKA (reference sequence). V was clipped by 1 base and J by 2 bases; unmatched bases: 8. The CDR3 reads CSARGTGVKPYEQYF. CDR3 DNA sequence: TGCAGTGCTAGAGGTACAGGGGTAAAGCCCTACGAGCAGTACTTC.

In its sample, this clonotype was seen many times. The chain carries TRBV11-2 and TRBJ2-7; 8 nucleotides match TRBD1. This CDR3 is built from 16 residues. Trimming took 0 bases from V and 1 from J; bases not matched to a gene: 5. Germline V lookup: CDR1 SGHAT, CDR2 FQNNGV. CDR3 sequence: CASSLDLGQGSYEQYF. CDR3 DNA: TGTGCCAGCAGCTTAGATCTTGGACAGGGATCCTACGAGCAGTACTTC.

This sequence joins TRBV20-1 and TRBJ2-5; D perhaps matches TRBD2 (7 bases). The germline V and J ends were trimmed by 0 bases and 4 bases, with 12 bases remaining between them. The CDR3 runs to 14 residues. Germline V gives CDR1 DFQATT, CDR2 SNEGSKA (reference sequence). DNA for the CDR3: TGCAGTGCTAGAGACCCAGGGGAGGGAGAGACCCAGTACTTC. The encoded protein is CSARDPGEGETQYF.

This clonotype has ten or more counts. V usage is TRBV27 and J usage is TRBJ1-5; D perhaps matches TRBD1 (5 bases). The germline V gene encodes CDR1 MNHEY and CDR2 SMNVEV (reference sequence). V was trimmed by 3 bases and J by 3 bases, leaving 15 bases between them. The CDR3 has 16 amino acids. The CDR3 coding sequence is TGTGCCAGCAGTTTCCTCCGGGGCAGCCCCAATCAGCCCCAGCATTTT. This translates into CASSFLRGSPNQPQHF.

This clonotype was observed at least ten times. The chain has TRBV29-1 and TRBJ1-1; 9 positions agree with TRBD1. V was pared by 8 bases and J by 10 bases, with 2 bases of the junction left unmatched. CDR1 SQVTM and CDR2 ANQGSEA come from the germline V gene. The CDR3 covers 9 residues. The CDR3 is CSTDRGAFF. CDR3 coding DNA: TGCAGCACGGACAGGGGAGCTTTCTTT. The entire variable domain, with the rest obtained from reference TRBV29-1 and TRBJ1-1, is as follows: SAVISQKPSRDICQRGTSLTIQCQVDSQVTMMFWYRQQPGQSLTLIATANQGSEATYESGFVIDKFPISRPNLTFSTLTVSNMSPEDSSIYLCSTDRGAFFGQGTRLTVV.

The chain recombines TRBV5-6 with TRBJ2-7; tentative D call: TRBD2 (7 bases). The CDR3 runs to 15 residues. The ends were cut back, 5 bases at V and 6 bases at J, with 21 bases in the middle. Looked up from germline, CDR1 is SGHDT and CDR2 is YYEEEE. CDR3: CASSYGGGGAFEQYF. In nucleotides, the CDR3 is TGTGCCAGCAGTTACGGCGGGGGCGGGGCCTTCGAGCAGTACTTC.